A single T cell receptor (beta chain) is shown here with its context. The antigen is not known. The data derive from a study of cytomegalovirus exposure and HLA in healthy donors. Turning to the study itself: Among the 400 or so donors who were genotyped, 81% fell in the genetic ancestry cluster that is associated with self-reported Caucasian donors. The study, taken as a whole, reports: A later analysis found that most CMV-associated TCR beta chains appeared HLA-restricted. Clonal expansion, a later analysis showed, was greater in HLA-associated TCR beta chains than in equally common others.

This cohort consisted of healthy bone marrow donors. The ends were cut back, 7 bases at V and 2 bases at J, with 11 bases in the middle. This CDR3 spans 13 amino acids. The germline V gene has CDR1 LNHDA and CDR2 SQIVND (reference sequence). Use of 60 Vbeta and 13 Jbeta primers characterized the PCR. This table comes from immunoSEQ multiplex PCR, and its TCRdb copy is limited to in-frame clones, with some not included. The data hold some 76,000 clones, with approximately 81% observed a single time. This TCR came from a woman between 40 and 50 years old in good health and CMV-seropositive. The chain joins TRBV19 to TRBJ2-5; D call uncertain. Sequences were obtained from PBMCs. CDR3 residues: CASTSGSQETQYF. The DNA of the CDR3 is TGTGCCAGTACCTCCGGGTCTCAAGAGACCCAGTACTTC. Combining the CDR3 with reference TRBV19 and TRBJ2-5 gives the whole variable domain DGGITQSPKYLFRKEGQNVTLSCEQNLNHDAMYWYRQDPGQGLRLIYYSQIVNDFQKGDIAEGYSVSREKKESFPLTVTSAQKNPTAFYLCASTSGSQETQYFGPGTRLLVL.